These T cell receptor beta chains were read from a single sample in a study of PD-1 blockade in mismatch repair-deficient tumors. Assay used: immunoSEQ multiplex PCR; TCRdb lists only in-frame clones, some missing. The sample yields approximately 50,000 clones, around four fifths seen once. This specimen consisted of peripheral blood, obtained 4 weeks after starting pembrolizumab. These TCRs come from an adult with mismatch repair-deficient cancer. The CDR3 runs from the conserved cysteine through the conserved F or W. The order of the fields is clone size, D gene, J gene, V gene, CDR3 protein, CDR3 DNA. The D gene is left open where the match is weak. Not every row has a clone size; where given, it reads once, few, many or a size class.

.,TRBD1,TRBJ2-3,TRBV27,CASSSPSGGDFTDTQYF,TGTGCCAGCAGTTCTCCCTCAGGGGGCGATTTTACAGATACGCAGTATTTT
few,.,TRBJ1-1,TRBV30,CAWSVTRNTEAFF,TGTGCCTGGAGTGTAACCCGAAACACTGAAGCTTTCTTT
once,.,TRBJ2-1,TRBV9,CASSPGDSSNEQFF,TGTGCCAGCAGCCCAGGGGATAGCAGTAATGAGCAGTTCTTC
.,.,TRBJ1-6,TRBV5-1,CASSIGNQGGSPLHF,TGCGCCAGCAGCATCGGCAACCAGGGAGGGTCACCCCTCCACTTT
.,.,TRBJ1-2,TRBV9,CASSGTSGTWSYGYTF,TGTGCCAGCAGCGGCACCTCAGGAACCTGGAGCTATGGCTACACCTTC
.,.,TRBJ2-2,TRBV19,CASSIRRPNTGELFF,TGTGCCAGTAGTATCCGGCGACCGAACACCGGGGAGCTGTTTTTT
.,TRBD2,TRBJ2-1,TRBV9,CASSVGLAGVDEQFF,TGTGCCAGCAGCGTAGGTCTAGCGGGAGTGGATGAGCAGTTCTTC
.,TRBD2,TRBJ2-2,TRBV5-1,CASSPGTSRTGELFF,TGCGCCAGCAGCCCAGGGACTAGCCGGACCGGGGAGCTGTTTTTT
.,.,TRBJ2-1,TRBV7-2,CASSLDGTNSYNEQFF,TGTGCCAGCAGCTTGGACGGGACCAACTCCTACAATGAGCAGTTCTTC
.,TRBD1,TRBJ2-1,TRBV10-3,CAISEWDWDRFYNEQFF,TGTGCCATCAGTGAGTGGGATTGGGACAGATTCTACAATGAGCAGTTCTTC
few,.,TRBJ1-2,TRBV25-1,CATVGGGYGYTF,TGTGCCACAGTGGGGGGGGGCTATGGCTACACCTTC
medium-sized,.,TRBJ2-7,TRBV13,CASSSSSSTYEQYF,TGTGCCAGCAGCTCCTCCTCCTCAACCTACGAGCAGTACTTC
.,.,TRBJ1-5,TRBV6-6,CASSRGQSPNQPQHF,TGTGCCAGCAGCCGAGGACAGAGCCCCAATCAGCCCCAGCATTTT
.,.,TRBJ2-1,TRBV9,CASSPGGGIALSSYNEQFF,TGTGCCAGCAGCCCCGGAGGCGGGATCGCCCTGAGTTCCTACAATGAGCAGTTCTTC
.,.,TRBJ2-5,TRBV18,CASSAITGNEETQYF,TGTGCCAGCTCAGCTATTACAGGGAATGAAGAGACCCAGTACTTC
.,.,TRBJ1-1,TRBV20-1,CSATGQVAFF,TGCAGTGCTACAGGGCAAGTTGCTTTCTTT
few,.,TRBJ2-7,TRBV7-6,CASSPGTSVAYEQYF,TGTGCCAGCAGCCCAGGGACTTCCGTCGCCTACGAGCAGTACTTC
.,.,TRBJ2-7,TRBV2,CASGTVPYEQYF,TGTGCCAGCGGGACGGTGCCCTACGAGCAGTACTTC
.,.,TRBJ1-2,TRBV29-1,CSVEDRRHLNYGYTF,TGCAGCGTTGAAGATCGACGACACCTAAACTATGGCTACACCTTC
.,TRBD1,TRBJ1-5,TRBV18,CASSPLGTAGNQPQHF,TGTGCCAGCTCACCACTAGGGACAGCCGGAAATCAGCCCCAGCATTTT
.,TRBD1,TRBJ2-7,TRBV5-5,CASSYGQGRYEQYF,TGTGCCAGCAGCTACGGACAGGGGAGGTACGAGCAGTACTTC
.,TRBD1,TRBJ1-5,TRBV7-2,CASSARTGAGQPQHF,TGTGCCAGCAGCGCACGGACAGGGGCGGGTCAGCCCCAGCATTTT
once,.,TRBJ1-2,TRBV6-5,CASSPLMTDGYTF,TGTGCCAGCAGTCCCCTAATGACAGATGGCTACACCTTC
.,.,TRBJ1-5,TRBV21-1,CASSKWREGYSNQPQHF,TGTGCCAGCAGCAAATGGCGCGAAGGATATAGCAATCAGCCCCAGCATTTT
.,.,TRBJ1-2,TRBV19,CASSLPGVDYGYTF,TGTGCCAGTAGTCTTCCAGGGGTGGACTATGGCTACACCTTC
.,.,TRBJ1-1,TRBV7-9,CASSKEGGTEAFF,TGTGCCAGCAGCAAAGAGGGGGGGACTGAAGCTTTCTTT
.,.,TRBJ2-5,TRBV5-1,CASSLGPTAGGETQYF,TGCGCCAGCAGCTTGGGACCGACAGCCGGAGGGGAGACCCAGTACTTC
.,.,TRBJ2-3,TRBV14,CASSQVPDTQYF,TGTGCCAGCAGCCAAGTTCCGGATACGCAGTATTTT
.,.,TRBJ1-4,TRBV27,CASSLSNRDEKLFF,TGTGCCAGCAGTTTATCGAATCGGGATGAAAAACTGTTTTTT
.,TRBD1,TRBJ1-2,TRBV6-1,CASSEALSAGGYGYTF,TGTGCCAGCAGTGAAGCGCTTTCAGCAGGGGGGTATGGCTACACCTTC
.,.,TRBJ1-1,TRBV6-4,CASSAIGGSEAFF,TGTGCCAGCAGCGCCATCGGGGGGTCTGAAGCTTTCTTT
.,.,TRBJ1-1,TRBV29-1,CSVEASGTEAFF,TGCAGCGTTGAGGCCTCGGGAACTGAAGCTTTCTTT
.,.,TRBJ2-1,TRBV5-6,CASRFLIGGLGNEQFF,TGTGCCAGCCGTTTTCTTATAGGGGGTCTGGGGAATGAGCAGTTCTTC
.,.,TRBJ2-7,TRBV7-3,CASSRTSSYEQYF,TGTGCCAGCAGCCGGACCAGCTCCTACGAGCAGTACTTC
.,.,TRBJ2-1,TRBV18,CASSPGTFYNEQFF,TGTGCCAGCTCACCAGGGACCTTTTACAATGAGCAGTTCTTC
few,TRBD1,TRBJ1-1,TRBV5-1,CASSKTGDTEAFF,TGCGCCAGCAGCAAGACAGGGGACACTGAAGCTTTCTTT
.,.,TRBJ2-4,TRBV27,CASTSFGKNIQYF,TGTGCCAGCACCTCATTCGGCAAAAACATTCAGTACTTC
once,TRBD1,TRBJ2-7,TRBV10-3,CAISESQGVWTYEQYF,TGTGCCATCAGTGAGTCACAGGGGGTGTGGACCTACGAGCAGTACTTC
.,.,TRBJ1-1,TRBV30,CAWSWQENTEAFF,TGTGCCTGGAGTTGGCAGGAGAACACTGAAGCTTTCTTT
.,TRBD2,TRBJ2-3,TRBV9,CASSTGLAGVTDTQYF,TGTGCCAGCAGCACAGGACTAGCGGGAGTGACAGATACGCAGTATTTT
.,.,TRBJ1-1,TRBV2,CASSLRGNTEAFF,TGTGCCAGCAGTCTAAGGGGGAACACTGAAGCTTTCTTT
few,.,TRBJ2-1,TRBV10-3,CAIRASPQNEQFF,TGTGCCATCAGGGCCTCTCCCCAGAATGAGCAGTTCTTC
.,.,TRBJ1-4,TRBV25-1,CASRQRVNEKLFF,TGTGCCAGCCGCCAAAGGGTTAATGAAAAACTGTTTTTT
once,.,TRBJ1-1,TRBV19,CASSIEGHTTEAFF,TGTGCCAGTAGTATAGAGGGACACACCACTGAAGCTTTCTTT
.,.,TRBJ1-2,TRBV5-4,CASSFGGRSNYGYTF,TGTGCCAGCAGCTTTGGTGGCAGGAGTAACTATGGCTACACCTTC
.,.,TRBJ2-1,TRBV7-8,CASSLARLDEQFF,TGTGCCAGCAGCTTAGCGCGGTTGGATGAGCAGTTCTTC
.,TRBD1,TRBJ1-1,TRBV18,CASSPDRGGSTEAFF,TGTGCCAGCTCACCTGACAGGGGAGGGAGCACTGAAGCTTTCTTT
once,.,TRBJ1-1,TRBV19,CASSIPRGESRTEAFF,TGTGCCAGTAGTATTCCGCGGGGAGAGAGTCGGACTGAAGCTTTCTTT
.,TRBD1,TRBJ2-7,TRBV27,CASSLDRTGYYEQYF,TGTGCCAGCAGTTTAGACCGGACAGGATACTACGAGCAGTACTTC
.,TRBD2,TRBJ2-3,TRBV7-3,CASSLNGRRVDTQYF,TGTGCCAGCAGCTTAAACGGGAGGCGGGTAGATACGCAGTATTTT
.,TRBD1,TRBJ1-1,TRBV6-6,CATTDRGRTEAFF,TGTGCCACCACAGACAGGGGGCGAACTGAAGCTTTCTTT
once,.,TRBJ2-2,TRBV6-1,CASSPTGELFF,TGTGCCAGCAGCCCGACCGGGGAGCTGTTTTTT
.,.,TRBJ2-7,TRBV19,CASSIPGLADEQYF,TGTGCCAGTAGTATCCCGGGACTGGCGGACGAGCAGTACTTC
.,.,TRBJ2-3,TRBV14,CASSQDSFKRDKDTQYF,TGTGCCAGCAGCCAAGATTCCTTCAAAAGGGACAAAGATACGCAGTATTTT
.,TRBD2,TRBJ2-7,TRBV30,CAWSVSSSGVPREQYF,TGTGCCTGGAGTGTCTCCTCTAGCGGGGTGCCTCGCGAGCAGTACTTC
.,.,TRBJ1-2,TRBV2,CASTWTEDGYTF,TGTGCCAGCACCTGGACCGAAGATGGCTACACCTTC
.,.,TRBJ2-3,TRBV27,CASSPRGTDTQYF,TGTGCCAGCAGCCCGCGGGGCACAGATACGCAGTATTTT
.,.,TRBJ2-7,TRBV5-4,CASSGIVSGSYEQYF,TGTGCCAGCAGCGGCATCGTTAGCGGCTCCTACGAGCAGTACTTC
once,.,TRBJ2-3,TRBV19,CASSIAAGSTDTQYF,TGTGCCAGTAGTATAGCGGCTGGGAGCACAGATACGCAGTATTTT